This T cell receptor beta chain was captured by sequencing in a study of somatic mutations in cytotoxic T cells in rheumatoid arthritis. With 4 bases clipped from V and 3 bases from J, the junction kept 7 bases outside the gene matches. The germline V gene has CDR1 LNHDA and CDR2 SQIVND (reference sequence). The CDR3 is 16 amino acids. Assay: immunoSEQ multiplex PCR; the TCRdb copy retains only in-frame clones and omits some. The profile shows about 10,000 clones, around 82% of them singletons. The sequence was collected from a woman between 45 and 60 years old in good health. The sequenced material came from CD8+ T cells sorted from blood. This chain joins TRBV19 and TRBJ2-3; 10 bases line up with TRBD2. The CDR3, as DNA: TGTGCCAGTAGTAGTGAGCGGGAGGGCCCAACAGATACGCAGTATTTT. Amino acid sequence: CASSSEREGPTDTQYF.